This entry is about one TCR beta chain. The ends lost 4 bases at V and 10 bases at J; junction bases unmatched: 10. The CDR3 is 15 amino acids. Germline values: CDR1 SGHAT, CDR2 FQNNGV. TCRdb ran MiXCR on the RT-PCR reads and lists one entry per CDR3 protein. The data show about 570,000 distinct CDR3 sequences, roughly 12% seen once. The record originates from a study of response to subunit inactivated influenza vaccine. The same data also contributed to another study, on T cells expressing NK-cell markers. That work states: The authors made TCR beta cDNA libraries by 5'RACE template switching. This switching added a universal primer site and UMIs.

V and J are TRBV11-2 and TRBJ1-6, with TRBD1 matching over 7 bases. The sequencing here drew on PBMCs from blood, taken on the day of vaccination. The sequence was collected from a man in his fifties who received an inactivated influenza vaccine. CDR3 in DNA: TGTGCCAGCAGCTCTAATCTACTGGGACAGTCACCCCTCCACTTT. It yields the protein CASSSNLLGQSPLHF.